A selection of T cell receptor beta chains follows, all from one sample in a study of multiple sclerosis patients with progressive multifocal leukoencephalopathy. Profiled with immunoSEQ multiplex PCR; TCRdb holds only in-frame clones, not every one. The sample contains around 25,000 clones, 91% of which appear only once. Sequences were derived from PBMCs, sampled from a patient treated with natalizumab. The receptors shown here come from a man under 40 with multiple sclerosis. Each CDR3 is given with its conserved first and last residue. D genes are given only for firm matches.

v_gene	d_gene	j_gene	CDR3aa
TRBV14	TRBD1	TRBJ1-6	CASSQVTGGHSPLHF
TRBV18	NA	TRBJ2-7	CASSPPRGHYEQYF
TRBV2	NA	TRBJ2-3	CASSEGGADTQYF
TRBV7-9	NA	TRBJ1-3	CASSPRQALQAGNTIYF
TRBV6-5	NA	TRBJ1-1	CASSYISWGVNTEAFF
TRBV7-6	TRBD2	TRBJ2-1	CASSLAGGSANNEQFF
TRBV14	TRBD2	TRBJ2-1	CASSLAGGFNEQFF
TRBV7-9	TRBD1	TRBJ1-1	CASSVGQGGTEAFF
TRBV7-8	NA	TRBJ2-7	CASSPSTDEQYF
TRBV11-2	TRBD2	TRBJ2-1	CASSLLAGGYNEQFF
TRBV6-4	TRBD1	TRBJ2-7	CASPMGVPGQVYEQYF
TRBV30	NA	TRBJ2-2	CAWSQGGTGELFF
TRBV7-2	NA	TRBJ1-2	CASRFGYRVESGYTF
TRBV19	TRBD1	TRBJ1-5	CASRYRGQPQHF
TRBV10-3	TRBD1	TRBJ1-1	CAIRGTGWGTEAFF
TRBV6-5	NA	TRBJ1-3	CASSSTGTGNTIYF
TRBV6-6	NA	TRBJ1-1	CASSHNPTAEAFF
TRBV25-1	NA	TRBJ1-5	CASSEGSQPQHF
TRBV7-3	NA	TRBJ2-1	CASSLELFDEQFF
TRBV5-1	NA	TRBJ2-2	CASSLGEQVGATGELFF
TRBV11-2	TRBD1	TRBJ2-3	CASSPLPRQGAKDTQYF
TRBV5-6	TRBD1	TRBJ1-5	CASSSTGWDQPQHF
TRBV7-9	NA	TRBJ1-3	CASSAPQGPSGNTIYF
TRBV15	NA	TRBJ1-2	CATSEGIGYGYTF
TRBV19	NA	TRBJ1-1	CASSSRIEAFF
TRBV4-3	NA	TRBJ1-2	CASSHQGTTNYGYTF
TRBV5-1	NA	TRBJ1-5	CASSLAGGNQPQHF
TRBV5-4	NA	TRBJ1-1	CASSFEGRWAEAFF
TRBV30	NA	TRBJ1-3	CAWNQGTGNTIYF
TRBV14	NA	TRBJ2-1	CASSQGLYSEYNEQFF
TRBV29-1	TRBD2	TRBJ2-5	CSVAGTSGQETQYF
TRBV4-1	NA	TRBJ1-2	CASSQDWQAKSYTF
TRBV4-3	NA	TRBJ2-2	CASSQDRRTGELFF
TRBV5-1	NA	TRBJ2-5	CASSLTLTRPQETQYF
TRBV4-1	NA	TRBJ2-1	CASSPRWGGEQFF
TRBV9	NA	TRBJ2-2	CASSALQGGTNTGELFF
TRBV6-5	NA	TRBJ2-7	CASSLGLTAPYEQYF